The sequence of this TCR beta chain was determined in a study of CD8+CD57+ T cells in acquired aplastic anemia. Overall study results and limits: Shared by patients and controls, just under 30 CD8+ CDR3s were abundant in patients.

As concerns this clonotype: Its antigen is undetermined. One end of the junction does not line up with germline, which may come from a read error.

This CDR3 is 13 amino acids long. Per the germline V gene, CDR1 is MNHEY and CDR2 is SVGAGI. All sequencing subjects had displayed CD8+CD57+ cell expansion on flow cytometry. Genomic DNA provided the template from which TCR beta VDJ and CDR3 profiles were obtained. TCRdb independently ran MiXCR on the reads; one entry per CDR3 protein. The table includes approximately 220,000 distinct CDR3 sequences, about half detected once. Sequencing was done on a sample of sorted CD4+, CD8+, or CD8+CD57+ T cells (not recorded which) from PBMCs. The clonotype was recovered from a human donor with aplastic anemia. V gene TRBV6-5 combines with J gene TRBJ2-4; the D gene is possibly TRBD1 (5 bases). The CDR3 nucleotides are TGTGCCAGCATAGGGGTCGACAAAAACATTCGGTACTTC. Translation gives CASIGVDKNIRYF.